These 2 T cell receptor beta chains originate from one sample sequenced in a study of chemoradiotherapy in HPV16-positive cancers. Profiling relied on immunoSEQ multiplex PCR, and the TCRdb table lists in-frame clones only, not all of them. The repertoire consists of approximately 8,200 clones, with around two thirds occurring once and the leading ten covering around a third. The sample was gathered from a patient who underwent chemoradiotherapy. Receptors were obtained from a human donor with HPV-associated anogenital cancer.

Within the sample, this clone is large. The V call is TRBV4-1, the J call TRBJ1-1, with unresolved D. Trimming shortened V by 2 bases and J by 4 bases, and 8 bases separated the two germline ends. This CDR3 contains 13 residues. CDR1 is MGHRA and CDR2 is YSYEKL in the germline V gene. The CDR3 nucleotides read TGCGCCAGCAGCCAAAGGGAGGTCACTGAAGCTTTCTTT. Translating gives CASSQREVTEAFF.

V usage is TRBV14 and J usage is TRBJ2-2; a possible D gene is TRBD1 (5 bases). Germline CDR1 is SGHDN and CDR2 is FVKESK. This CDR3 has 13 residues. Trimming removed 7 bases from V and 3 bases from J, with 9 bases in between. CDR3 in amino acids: CASTDRYTGELFF. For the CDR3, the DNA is TGTGCCAGCACAGACAGATACACCGGGGAGCTGTTTTTT.